The rows below give T cell receptor beta chains drawn from one sample of a study of T cells after yellow fever vaccination. TCRdb reprocessed the 5' RACE reads with MiXCR, giving one entry per CDR3 protein. Of 250,000 or so distinct CDR3 sequences in the sample, roughly 3.7% were seen once. The sample here was PBMCs, taken 15 days after the yellow fever booster vaccination. The origin of the receptors is a young man who received the YFV17D yellow fever vaccine. CDR3s include the opening cysteine and the closing phenylalanine or tryptophan. Fields, in order: V gene, D gene, J gene, clone size, CDR3 DNA, CDR3 protein. D genes are given only for firm matches. Expanded clones are given a class, and other clones once, few, many or no size at all.

v_gene: TRBV7-2; d_gene: .; j_gene: TRBJ1-1; abundance: many; CDR3nt: TGTGCCAGCAGCTTTTCCCAGGGCAGCTGGGGGACTGAAGCTTTCTTT; CDR3aa: CASSFSQGSWGTEAFF
v_gene: TRBV12-3/TRBV12-4; d_gene: .; j_gene: TRBJ2-7; abundance: many; CDR3nt: TGTGCCAGCAGTGGTCCCTCCTACGAGCAGTACTTC; CDR3aa: CASSGPSYEQYF
v_gene: TRBV7-2; d_gene: TRBD1; j_gene: TRBJ2-5; abundance: many; CDR3nt: TGTGCCAGCAGCTCAGACAGGGCCGAAGAGACCCAGTACTTC; CDR3aa: CASSSDRAEETQYF
v_gene: TRBV7-8; d_gene: TRBD2; j_gene: TRBJ2-7; abundance: many; CDR3nt: TGTGCCAGCAGCTTAGCTCCCAATCTAGCGGGGGCCTCCTACGAGCAGTACTTC; CDR3aa: CASSLAPNLAGASYEQYF
v_gene: TRBV4-3; d_gene: .; j_gene: TRBJ2-1; abundance: .; CDR3nt: TGCGCCAGCAGCCGTGCTAGATGGAATGAGCAGTTCTTC; CDR3aa: CASSRARWNEQFF
v_gene: TRBV20-1; d_gene: TRBD1; j_gene: TRBJ2-5; abundance: many; CDR3nt: TGCAGTGCGCCGCAATTCGGGACAGTAGGGGAGACCCAGTACTTC; CDR3aa: CSAPQFGTVGETQYF
v_gene: TRBV4-3; d_gene: .; j_gene: TRBJ2-2; abundance: many; CDR3nt: TGCGCCAGCAGCCACGAGTTCCCCAGTGCGCGCGGGGAGCTGTTTTTT; CDR3aa: CASSHEFPSARGELFF
v_gene: TRBV5-1; d_gene: TRBD1; j_gene: TRBJ1-2; abundance: many; CDR3nt: TGCGCCAGCAGCATTGACAGGGATTCCCGTTATGGCTACACCTTC; CDR3aa: CASSIDRDSRYGYTF
v_gene: TRBV18; d_gene: TRBD1; j_gene: TRBJ2-1; abundance: many; CDR3nt: TGTGCCAGCTCACCCCAGGGGGTAGCCTACAATGAGCAGTTCTTC; CDR3aa: CASSPQGVAYNEQFF
v_gene: TRBV12-3/TRBV12-4; d_gene: .; j_gene: TRBJ2-3; abundance: many; CDR3nt: TGTGCCAGCAGTTTATCGGGGGGCATAGATACGCAGTATTTT; CDR3aa: CASSLSGGIDTQYF
v_gene: TRBV10-2; d_gene: .; j_gene: TRBJ1-2; abundance: many; CDR3nt: TGCGCCAGCAGGCGGGATGACTATGGCTACACCTTC; CDR3aa: CASRRDDYGYTF
v_gene: TRBV24-1; d_gene: .; j_gene: TRBJ2-3; abundance: .; CDR3nt: TGTGCCACCAGTCGGGGACTCACAGATACGCAGTATTTT; CDR3aa: CATSRGLTDTQYF
v_gene: TRBV4-2; d_gene: .; j_gene: TRBJ2-7; abundance: many; CDR3nt: TGTGCCAGCAGCCAGGATAGGTACGAGCAGTACTTC; CDR3aa: CASSQDRYEQYF
v_gene: TRBV20-1; d_gene: .; j_gene: TRBJ1-2; abundance: many; CDR3nt: TGCAGTGCCTTCGTGGCTAACTATGGCTACACCTTC; CDR3aa: CSAFVANYGYTF
v_gene: TRBV20-1; d_gene: TRBD2; j_gene: TRBJ2-3; abundance: many; CDR3nt: TGCAGTGCTAGGGGGACTAGGCTGACAGATACGCAGTATTTT; CDR3aa: CSARGTRLTDTQYF
v_gene: TRBV7-3; d_gene: .; j_gene: TRBJ1-1; abundance: many; CDR3nt: TGTGCCAGCAGCTCCCGGCCCTCTTTGACTGAAGCTTTCTTT; CDR3aa: CASSSRPSLTEAFF
v_gene: TRBV5-4; d_gene: .; j_gene: TRBJ2-4; abundance: many; CDR3nt: TGTGCCAGCAGCTCCGGGGGTAGAGACAACATTCAGTACTTC; CDR3aa: CASSSGGRDNIQYF
v_gene: TRBV19; d_gene: .; j_gene: TRBJ2-1; abundance: few; CDR3nt: TGTGCCAGTAGTATCTTTCACGGCGATGAGCAGTTCTTC; CDR3aa: CASSIFHGDEQFF
v_gene: TRBV5-6; d_gene: .; j_gene: TRBJ1-4; abundance: many; CDR3nt: TGTGCCAGCAGCTCTACCCCGGGATCCGCAATTAATGAAAAACTGTTTTTT; CDR3aa: CASSSTPGSAINEKLFF
v_gene: TRBV10-3; d_gene: .; j_gene: TRBJ2-2; abundance: many; CDR3nt: TGTGCCACCCAGCGGGGCCGGGACAAGAACACCGGGGAGCTGTTTTTT; CDR3aa: CATQRGRDKNTGELFF
v_gene: TRBV29-1; d_gene: .; j_gene: TRBJ2-7; abundance: many; CDR3nt: TGCAGCGTTGGAGTATGGGGGGCGTGGGAGCAGTACTTC; CDR3aa: CSVGVWGAWEQYF
v_gene: TRBV20-1; d_gene: TRBD2; j_gene: TRBJ2-3; abundance: many; CDR3nt: TGCAGTGCTACGAGGACTAGCGGGGGGCCTACTAGCACAGATACGCAGTATTTT; CDR3aa: CSATRTSGGPTSTDTQYF
v_gene: TRBV5-1; d_gene: TRBD2; j_gene: TRBJ2-1; abundance: many; CDR3nt: TGCGCCAGCAGCTTTGGCGGGGGGGCCTACAATGAGCAGTTCTTC; CDR3aa: CASSFGGGAYNEQFF
v_gene: TRBV7-2; d_gene: .; j_gene: TRBJ2-5; abundance: .; CDR3nt: TGTGCCAGCAGCCCTCGCAGGGGCCAAGAGACCCAGTACTTC; CDR3aa: CASSPRRGQETQYF
v_gene: TRBV5-1; d_gene: .; j_gene: TRBJ1-1; abundance: many; CDR3nt: TGCGCCAGCAGCTTGGCGGTGGCGGGACGGGAAGCTTTCTTT; CDR3aa: CASSLAVAGREAFF
v_gene: TRBV2; d_gene: TRBD1; j_gene: TRBJ1-1; abundance: many; CDR3nt: TGTGCCAGCAGTGCCTCATTGGGACAGGGGAGCACTGAAGCTTTCTTT; CDR3aa: CASSASLGQGSTEAFF
v_gene: TRBV7-2; d_gene: .; j_gene: TRBJ1-4; abundance: few; CDR3nt: TGTGCCAGCAGTGGGGTGGGGGGAGAGGACGAAAAACTGTTTTTT; CDR3aa: CASSGVGGEDEKLFF
v_gene: TRBV18; d_gene: .; j_gene: TRBJ1-3; abundance: many; CDR3nt: TGTGCCAGCTCACCGAACGATATAAGCTCTGGAAACACCATATATTTT; CDR3aa: CASSPNDISSGNTIYF